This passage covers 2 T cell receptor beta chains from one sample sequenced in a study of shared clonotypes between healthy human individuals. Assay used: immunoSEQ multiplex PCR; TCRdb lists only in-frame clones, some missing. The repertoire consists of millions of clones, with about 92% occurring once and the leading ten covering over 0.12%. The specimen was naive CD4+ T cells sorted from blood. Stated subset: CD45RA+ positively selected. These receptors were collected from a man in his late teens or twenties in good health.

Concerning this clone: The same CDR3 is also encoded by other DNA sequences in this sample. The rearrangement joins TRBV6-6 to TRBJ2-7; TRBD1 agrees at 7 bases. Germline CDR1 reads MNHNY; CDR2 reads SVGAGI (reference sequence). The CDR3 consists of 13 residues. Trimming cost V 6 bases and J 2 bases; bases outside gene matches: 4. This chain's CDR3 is CASRQGTPYEQYF. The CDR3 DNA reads TGTGCCAGCAGACAGGGGACCCCCTACGAGCAGTACTTC.

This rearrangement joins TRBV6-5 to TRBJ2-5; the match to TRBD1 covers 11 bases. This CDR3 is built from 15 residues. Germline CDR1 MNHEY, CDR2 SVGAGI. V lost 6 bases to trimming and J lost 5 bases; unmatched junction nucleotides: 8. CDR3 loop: CASSRGTGGVETQYF. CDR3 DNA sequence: TGTGCCAGCAGCCGCGGGACAGGGGGGGTGGAGACCCAGTACTTC.